This TCR beta chain was identified in a study of blood T cell repertoires in COVID-19. Study as a whole: Specimens from acute and convalescent COVID-19 originated in the United States, Italy and Spain.

Sequencing was performed with immunoSEQ multiplex PCR; in TCRdb, only in-frame clones are kept and a portion is missing. The table has around 140,000 clones, 65% to 85% seen once. Germline values: CDR1 KGHSH, CDR2 LQKENI. The CDR3 spans 14 residues. J lost 4 bases, V lost 1 base, and 0 bases had no gene match. Material: peripheral blood. The sequence was collected from an elderly woman with acute or convalescent COVID-19. V is TRBV18 and J is TRBJ1-2; 10 bases line up with TRBD1. CDR3 bases: TGTGCCAGCTCACCACGGGACAGGGGCTATGGCTACACCTTC. Translation: CASSPRDRGYGYTF.